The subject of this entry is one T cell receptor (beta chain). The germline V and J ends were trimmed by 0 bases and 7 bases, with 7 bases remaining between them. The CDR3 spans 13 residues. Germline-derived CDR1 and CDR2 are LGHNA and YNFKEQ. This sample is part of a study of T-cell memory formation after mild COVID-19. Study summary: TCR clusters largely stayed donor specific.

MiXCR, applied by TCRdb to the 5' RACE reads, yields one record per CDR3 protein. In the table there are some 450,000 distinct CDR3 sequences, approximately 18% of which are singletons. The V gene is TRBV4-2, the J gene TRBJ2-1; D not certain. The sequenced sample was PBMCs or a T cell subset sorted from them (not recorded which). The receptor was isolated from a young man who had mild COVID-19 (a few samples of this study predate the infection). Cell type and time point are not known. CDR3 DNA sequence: TGTGCCAGCAGCCAAGATAATACTAATGAGCAGTTCTTC. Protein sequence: CASSQDNTNEQFF.